This record covers a single T cell receptor (beta chain). The source of the sample is a study of CD8 T cells in Susac syndrome. V shed 6 bases and J 7 bases; nucleotides not matched to a gene: 7. Germline loops: CDR1 SGHVS, CDR2 FNYEAQ. The CDR3 loop spans 15 amino acids. Roughly 0.45 to 1 ug RNA was reverse transcribed with random hexamers. TCRdb ran MiXCR on the immunoSEQ multiplex PCR reads and lists one entry per CDR3 protein. This table holds a few hundred thousand distinct CDR3 sequences, 80% to 95% found once. The chain joins TRBV7-6 to TRBJ2-1, with TRBD2 matching over 12 bases. Sequenced input: CD8+ T cells from PBMCs. This TCR derives from a human donor with multiple sclerosis. The CDR3 nucleotides are TGTGCCAGCAGACCTCTAGCGGGAGGGCGGAATGAGCAGTTCTTC. It translates to CASRPLAGGRNEQFF.